These T cell receptor beta chains were read from a single sample in a study of shared clonotypes between healthy human individuals. The repertoire was sequenced with immunoSEQ multiplex PCR; TCRdb's copy has only in-frame clones and lacks some. The sample lists 2,500,000 or so clones; roughly nine tenths were seen once. Sequences were obtained from naive CD4+ T cells sorted from blood. These receptors were collected from a man aged 18 to 35 in good health. CDR3s include the opening cysteine and the closing phenylalanine or tryptophan. A D gene is named only where the DNA matches it firmly.

j_call | d_call | v_call | cdr3_nt | cdr3_aa
TRBJ1-5 | NA | TRBV19 | TGTGCCAGTAGTACCTTTCCAGGGGCGACAGGAGGCTATAGCAATCAGCCCCAGCATTTT | CASSTFPGATGGYSNQPQHF
TRBJ2-1 | NA | TRBV15 | TGTGCCACCAGCAGCCGGACGGACGCCTACAATGAGCAGTTCTTC | CATSSRTDAYNEQFF
TRBJ2-3 | NA | TRBV5-1 | TGCGCCAGCAGCCCCCCTAGCACAGATACGCAGTATTTT | CASSPPSTDTQYF
TRBJ2-3 | TRBD2 | TRBV7-2 | TGTGCCAGCAGCTTAATGGGACTAGCGGGAGGTGGGAGCACAGATACGCAGTATTTT | CASSLMGLAGGGSTDTQYF
TRBJ2-5 | NA | TRBV5-8 | TGTGCCAGCAGCAGGGGGCGGGGGCGGAGAGAGACCCAGTACTTC | CASSRGRGRRETQYF
TRBJ1-1 | TRBD1 | TRBV18 | TGTGCCAGCTCAGGGGACAGGGGTTCTCGGAACACTGAAGCTTTCTTT | CASSGDRGSRNTEAFF
TRBJ2-3 | TRBD2 | TRBV9 | TGTGCCAGCAGCGTAGGGGTAGCGGGAGGCGTGGGAGATACGCAGTATTTT | CASSVGVAGGVGDTQYF
TRBJ2-7 | NA | TRBV5-6 | TGTGCCAGCAGCTTGGAACAGGCCTCCTACGAGCAGTACTTC | CASSLEQASYEQYF
TRBJ1-2 | NA | TRBV25-1 | TGTGCCAGCAGTGAAATTGGGGTCGTTGGCTACACCTTC | CASSEIGVVGYTF
TRBJ1-1 | TRBD1 | TRBV6-6 | TGTGCCAGCAGTTACTCGGGACAGGGTATGACTGAAGCTTTCTTT | CASSYSGQGMTEAFF